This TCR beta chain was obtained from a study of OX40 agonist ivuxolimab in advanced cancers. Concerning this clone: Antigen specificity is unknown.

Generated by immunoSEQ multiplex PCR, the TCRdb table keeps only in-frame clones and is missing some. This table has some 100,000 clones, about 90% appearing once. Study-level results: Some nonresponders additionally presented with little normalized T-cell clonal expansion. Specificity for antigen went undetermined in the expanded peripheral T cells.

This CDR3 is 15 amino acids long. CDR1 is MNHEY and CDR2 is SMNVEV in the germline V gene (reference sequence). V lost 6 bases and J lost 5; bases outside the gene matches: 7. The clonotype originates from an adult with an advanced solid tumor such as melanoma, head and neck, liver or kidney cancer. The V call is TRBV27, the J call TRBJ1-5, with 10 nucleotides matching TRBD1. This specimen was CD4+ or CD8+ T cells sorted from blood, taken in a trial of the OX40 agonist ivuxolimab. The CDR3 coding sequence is TGTGCCAGCAGACCGACAGGGGGCGCCTATCAGCCCCAGCATTTT. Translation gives CASRPTGGAYQPQHF.